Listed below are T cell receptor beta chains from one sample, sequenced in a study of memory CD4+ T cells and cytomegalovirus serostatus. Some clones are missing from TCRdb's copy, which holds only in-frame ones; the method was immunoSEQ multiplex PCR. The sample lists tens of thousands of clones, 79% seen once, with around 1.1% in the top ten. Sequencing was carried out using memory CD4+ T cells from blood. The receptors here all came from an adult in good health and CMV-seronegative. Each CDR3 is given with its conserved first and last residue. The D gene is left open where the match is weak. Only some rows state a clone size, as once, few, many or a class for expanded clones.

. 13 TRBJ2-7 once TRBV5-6 CASSLDPLAEQYF TGTGCCAGCAGCTTAGATCCGTTGGCCGAGCAGTACTTC
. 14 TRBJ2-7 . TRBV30 CAWSVKGYSYEQYF TGTGCCTGGAGTGTAAAAGGGTACTCCTACGAGCAGTACTTC
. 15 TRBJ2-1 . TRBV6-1 CASNPSWGDFIEQFF TGTGCCAGCAACCCTTCGTGGGGGGACTTCATAGAGCAGTTCTTC
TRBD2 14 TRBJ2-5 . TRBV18 CASSPEGGQETQYF TGTGCCAGCTCACCTGAGGGAGGGCAAGAGACCCAGTACTTC
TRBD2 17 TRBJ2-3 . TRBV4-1 CASSPVLSSGFADTQYF TGCGCCAGCAGCCCGGTTTTGAGTAGCGGGTTCGCAGATACGCAGTATTTT
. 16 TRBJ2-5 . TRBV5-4 CASSLGLEGFQETQYF TGTGCCAGCAGCTTGGGGTTGGAAGGTTTCCAAGAGACCCAGTACTTC
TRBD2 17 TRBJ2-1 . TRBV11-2 CASSYSLLAGVYNEQFF TGTGCCAGCAGCTACTCTTTACTAGCGGGTGTCTACAATGAGCAGTTCTTC
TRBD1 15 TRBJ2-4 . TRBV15 CATSRGQGISDIQYF TGTGCCACCAGCAGAGGACAGGGTATATCGGACATTCAGTACTTC
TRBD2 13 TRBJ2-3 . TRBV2 CAGERGRSDTQYF TGTGCCGGCGAGCGCGGGAGGTCAGATACGCAGTATTTT
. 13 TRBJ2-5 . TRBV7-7 CASSLDQQETQYF TGTGCTAGCAGCTTAGACCAGCAAGAGACCCAGTACTTC
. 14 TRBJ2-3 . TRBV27 CASSRAGGQDTQYF TGTGCCAGCAGTCGCGCCGGGGGGCAGGATACGCAGTATTTT
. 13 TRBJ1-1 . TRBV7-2 CASSVTGYPEAFF TGTGCCAGCAGCGTTACAGGGTACCCTGAAGCTTTCTTT
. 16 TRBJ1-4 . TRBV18 CASSPNAPATNEKLFF TGTGCCAGCTCACCAAACGCGCCAGCAACTAATGAAAAACTGTTTTTT
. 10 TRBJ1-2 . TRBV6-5 CASRAGGYTF TGTGCCAGCAGGGCAGGTGGCTACACCTTC
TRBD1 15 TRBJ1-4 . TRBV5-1 CASRPTGTGDEKLFF TGCGCCAGCAGACCTACCGGGACAGGGGATGAAAAACTGTTTTTT
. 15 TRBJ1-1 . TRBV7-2 CASSRGRTGVTEAFF TGTGCCAGCAGCCGAGGACGGACGGGGGTCACTGAAGCTTTCTTT
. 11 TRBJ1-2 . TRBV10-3 CASREGIIYTF TGTGCCAGTAGAGAAGGGATTATCTACACCTTC
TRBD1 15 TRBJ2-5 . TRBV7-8 CASSLTGTGSETQYF TGTGCCAGCAGCCTCACGGGGACAGGGTCTGAGACCCAGTACTTC
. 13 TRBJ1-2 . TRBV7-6 CASSLDGDYGYTF TGTGCCAGCAGCTTAGACGGAGACTATGGCTACACCTTC
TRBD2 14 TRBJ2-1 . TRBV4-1 CASSQEAGGSEQFF TGCGCCAGCAGCCAAGAAGCGGGAGGATCTGAGCAGTTCTTC
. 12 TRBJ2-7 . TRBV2 CASSEREYEQYF TGTGCCAGCAGTGAACGAGAGTACGAGCAGTACTTC
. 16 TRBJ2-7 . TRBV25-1 CASSGPTNLAHYEQYF TGTGCCAGCAGTGGTCCGACCAATTTAGCGCACTACGAGCAGTACTTC
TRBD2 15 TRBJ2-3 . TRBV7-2 CASSPAGTSAEAQYF TGTGCCAGCAGCCCTGCCGGGACTAGCGCGGAGGCGCAGTATTTT
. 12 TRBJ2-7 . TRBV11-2 CASSLFLREQYF TGTGCCAGCAGCTTATTCCTAAGAGAGCAGTACTTC
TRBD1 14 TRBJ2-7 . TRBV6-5 CASTRGQNNYEQYF TGTGCCAGCACTCGGGGACAGAATAACTACGAGCAGTACTTC
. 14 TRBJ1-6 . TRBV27 CASRNGPRISPLHF TGTGCCAGCAGAAACGGGCCGAGGATTTCACCCCTCCACTTT
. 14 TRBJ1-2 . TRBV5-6 CASSIRGYSYGYTF TGTGCCAGCAGCATACGGGGGTATAGCTATGGCTACACCTTC
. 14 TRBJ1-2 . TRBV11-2 CASSPFGGAYGYTF TGTGCCAGCAGTCCTTTTGGGGGAGCCTATGGCTACACCTTC
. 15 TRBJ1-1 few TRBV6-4 CASSPEAGFDTEAFF TGTGCCAGCTCGCCGGAGGCAGGGTTTGACACTGAAGCTTTCTTT
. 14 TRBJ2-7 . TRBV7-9 CASSLQGGAYEQYF TGTGCCAGCAGCCTACAGGGGGGGGCCTACGAGCAGTACTTC
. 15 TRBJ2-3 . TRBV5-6 CASSLRPAPTDTQYF TGTGCCAGCAGCTTGAGGCCCGCTCCCACAGATACGCAGTATTTT
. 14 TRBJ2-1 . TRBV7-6 CASSLRSDGAEQFF TGTGCCAGCAGCTTAAGATCGGACGGAGCTGAGCAGTTCTTC
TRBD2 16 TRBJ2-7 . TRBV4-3 CASSSSPSGRAYEQYF TGCGCCAGCAGCTCTTCCCCTAGCGGGAGGGCCTACGAGCAGTACTTC
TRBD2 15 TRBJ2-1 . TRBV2 CASSFLTSGRAEQFF TGTGCCAGCAGTTTTCTTACTAGCGGGAGGGCTGAGCAGTTCTTC
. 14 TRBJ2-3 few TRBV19 CASSSTGGTDTQYF TGTGCCAGTAGCTCCACGGGGGGCACAGATACGCAGTATTTT
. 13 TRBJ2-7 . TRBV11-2 CASSHLTDYEQYF TGTGCCAGCAGCCATCTGACTGATTACGAGCAGTACTTC
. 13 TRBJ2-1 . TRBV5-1 CARIAEIYNEQFF TGCGCCAGGATAGCGGAAATCTACAATGAGCAGTTCTTC
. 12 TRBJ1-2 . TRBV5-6 CASSSAPYGYTF TGTGCCAGCAGCTCCGCCCCATATGGCTACACCTTC
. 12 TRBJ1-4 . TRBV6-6 CASKQSNEKLFF TGTGCCAGCAAACAGAGTAATGAAAAACTGTTTTTT
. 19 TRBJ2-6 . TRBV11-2 CASSWGSLLRSSGANVLTF TGTGCCAGCAGCTGGGGCAGCCTGCTGAGGAGCTCTGGGGCCAACGTCCTGACTTTC
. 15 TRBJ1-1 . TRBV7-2 CASSLAQATVAEAFF TGTGCCAGCAGCTTAGCGCAGGCAACGGTCGCTGAAGCTTTCTTT
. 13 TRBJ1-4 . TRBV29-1 CSVQEATNEKLFF TGCAGCGTCCAGGAGGCAACTAATGAAAAACTGTTTTTT
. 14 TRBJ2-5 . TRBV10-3 CAISESLSGGTQYF TGTGCCATCAGTGAGTCCTTATCCGGGGGGACCCAGTACTTC
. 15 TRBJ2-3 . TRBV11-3 CASSFGAGRTDTQYF TGTGCCAGCAGCTTCGGCGCGGGCCGCACAGATACGCAGTATTTT
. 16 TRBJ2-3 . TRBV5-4 CASSGTASVGSDTQYF TGTGCCAGCAGCGGGACGGCCAGCGTAGGGTCAGATACGCAGTATTTT
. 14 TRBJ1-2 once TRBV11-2 CASSLARGGYGYTF TGTGCCAGCAGCTTGGCGCGGGGAGGTTATGGCTACACCTTC
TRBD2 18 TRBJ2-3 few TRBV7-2 CASSTRGTSGRITDTQYF TGTGCCAGCAGCACTCGCGGGACTAGCGGGAGGATAACAGATACGCAGTATTTT
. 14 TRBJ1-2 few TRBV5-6 CASSLRAQSGGYTF TGTGCCAGCAGCTTGAGGGCCCAAAGCGGAGGCTACACCTTC
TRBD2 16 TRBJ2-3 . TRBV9 CASSVAGGVLTDTQYF TGTGCCAGCAGCGTAGCGGGAGGGGTTTTAACAGATACGCAGTATTTT
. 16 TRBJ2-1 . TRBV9 CASSARQGGPYNEQFF TGTGCCAGCAGCGCCAGACAGGGAGGACCCTACAATGAGCAGTTCTTC
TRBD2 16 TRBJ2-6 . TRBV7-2 CASSLSGGSGANVLTF TGTGCCAGCAGCCTCAGCGGGGGCTCTGGGGCCAACGTCCTGACTTTC
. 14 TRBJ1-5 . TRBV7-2 CASSLDGSNQPQHF TGTGCCAGCAGCTTAGACGGATCCAATCAGCCCCAGCATTTT
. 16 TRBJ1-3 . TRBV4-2 CASSRSPASSGNTIYF TGTGCCAGCAGCCGGAGTCCCGCGAGCTCTGGAAACACCATATATTTT
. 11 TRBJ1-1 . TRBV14 CASSLGSEAFF TGTGCCAGCAGCCTTGGGTCTGAAGCTTTCTTT
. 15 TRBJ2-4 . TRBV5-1 CASSATGGAKNIQYF TGCGCCAGCAGCGCAACGGGGGGCGCCAAAAACATTCAGTACTTC
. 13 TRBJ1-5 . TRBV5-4 CASSLEGEQPQHF TGTGCCAGCAGCTTGGAAGGAGAGCAGCCCCAGCATTTT
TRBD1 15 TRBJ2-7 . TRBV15 CATSRGGQGAYEQYF TGTGCCACCAGCAGAGGTGGACAGGGGGCCTACGAGCAGTACTTC
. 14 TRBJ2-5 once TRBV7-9 CASSLGGVGETQYF TGTGCCAGCAGCTTAGGGGGAGTGGGAGAGACCCAGTACTTC
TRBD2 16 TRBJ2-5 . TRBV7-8 CASSFGSGRVQETQYF TGTGCCAGCAGCTTTGGTAGCGGGAGGGTCCAAGAGACCCAGTACTTC
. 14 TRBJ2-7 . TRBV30 CAWSGGGVSYEQYF TGTGCCTGGAGTGGAGGGGGGGTCTCCTACGAGCAGTACTTC